This TCR beta chain appears in the sequencing data of a study of T cell responses to AZD1222 COVID-19 vaccine. Generated by immunoSEQ multiplex PCR, the TCRdb table keeps only in-frame clones and is missing some. The sample comprises roughly 100,000 clones, 88% of which are singletons, and more than 9% rests with the top ten. This clone was counted a few times. There are 15 residues in the CDR3. Germline loops: CDR1 MNHEY, CDR2 SVGEGT. V gave up 6 bases and J gave up 7 bases, with 19 bases separating them. The chain recombines TRBV6-2 or TRBV6-3 with TRBJ1-5; D might be TRBD1 (6 bases). The TCR comes from an adult in good health. The sample consisted of peripheral blood, taken on day 0 of AZD1222 vaccination. The CDR3 is CASSQGGGAWQPQHF. The CDR3 DNA is TGTGCCAGCAGCCAAGGTGGGGGGGCTTGGCAGCCCCAGCATTTT.